What follows describes a single T cell receptor beta chain. This record comes from a study of blood T cell repertoires in COVID-19. Study-wide context: Sample material is recorded as cDNA or gDNA derived from T cells, B-cell-depleted T cells, or PBMCs.

Measured with immunoSEQ multiplex PCR; TCRdb has only the in-frame clones, and not every one. This sample has more than 200,000 clones, with around four fifths found just once. Enrolment of Seattle patients took place during active infection, and they were followed longitudinally. Looked up from germline, CDR1 is SGHRS and CDR2 is YFSETQ. The CDR3 runs 15 residues. The V end lost 0 bases, the J end lost 3 bases, and 10 bases lay between the germline ends. The chain carries TRBV5-1 and TRBJ1-5, with D possibly TRBD1 on 6 matching bases. The clonotype was recovered from an elderly woman with COVID-19, enrolled during active disease. Sequencing used peripheral blood. The CDR3 reads CASSLEGQSNQPQHF. The CDR3 DNA follows: TGCGCCAGCAGCTTGGAAGGACAGTCCAATCAGCCCCAGCATTTT. The whole variable domain, remainder taken from reference TRBV5-1 and TRBJ1-5, is KAGVTQTPRYLIKTRGQQVTLSCSPISGHRSVSWYQQTPGQGLQFLFEYFSETQRNKGNFPGRFSGRQFSNSRSEMNVSTLELGDSALYLCASSLEGQSNQPQHFGDGTRLSIL.